Sequencing of this TCR beta chain was carried out in a study of blood T cell repertoires in COVID-19. Study information: The United States, Italy and Spain provided the acute and convalescent COVID-19 samples. Sources were T cells, B-cell-depleted T cells, or PBMCs; the material itself was cDNA or gDNA.

In the authors' methods: Estimation of nucleated cell counts was performed using reference gene primer amplification. Here immunoSEQ multiplex PCR was the method, and the copy in TCRdb shows in-frame clones only, minus some. D and trimming were read from the DNA, whereas the V and J calls and clone size are those reported in that table. The sample consists of roughly 230,000 clones, 75% to 90% of them appearing once. This CDR3 is 11 amino acids long. V was cut by 3 bases and J by 6 bases, with 6 bases left in between. Germline CDR1 and CDR2: MGHDK and SYGVNS. The sequenced material came from peripheral blood. The V gene is TRBV25-1, the J gene TRBJ2-7, with D possibly being TRBD1 (5 bases). This TCR derives from a woman between 40 and 50 years old who had recovered from COVID-19. CDR3 sequence (DNA): TGTGCCAGCAGTGACAGGGCCGAGCAGTACTTC. Translating gives CASSDRAEQYF.